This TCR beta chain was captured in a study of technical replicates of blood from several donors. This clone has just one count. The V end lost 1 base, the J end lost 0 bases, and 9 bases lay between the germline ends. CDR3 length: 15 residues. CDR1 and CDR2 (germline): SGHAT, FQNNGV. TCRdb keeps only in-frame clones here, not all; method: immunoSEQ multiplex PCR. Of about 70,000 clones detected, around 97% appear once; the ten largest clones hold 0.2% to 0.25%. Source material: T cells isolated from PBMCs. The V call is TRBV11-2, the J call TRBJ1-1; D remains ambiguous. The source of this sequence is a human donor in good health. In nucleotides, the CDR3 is TGTGCCAGCAGCTTAGCAGAGGGTATGAACACTGAAGCTTTCTTT. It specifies CASSLAEGMNTEAFF. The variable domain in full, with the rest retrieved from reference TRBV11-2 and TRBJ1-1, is EAGVAQSPRYKIIEKRQSVAFWCNPISGHATLYWYQQILGQGPKLLIQFQNNGVVDDSQLPKDRFSAERLKGVDSTLKIQPAKLEDSAVYLCASSLAEGMNTEAFFGQGTRLTVV.